This T cell receptor (beta chain) originates from a study of T-cell memory formation after mild COVID-19. Study-wide context: TCR clusters were mostly donor specific. Study conclusions and caveats: Some clones that responded turned up in pre-infection memory, which suggests that cross-reactive memory joined in. Researchers report contracting CD4+ clones mostly in CM and EM, with CD8+ clones in EMRA.

The CDR3 spans 15 residues. CDR1 is LGHDT, CDR2 YNNKEL, per germline (reference sequence). V lost 4 bases and J 0 bases, leaving 12 bases between the germline ends. Note on this clonotype: Its specificity is not known.

5'RACE primed from the constant segment yielded TCR alpha and TCR beta cDNA libraries bearing sample barcodes and UMIs. MiXCR was run by TCRdb on the 5' RACE reads, yielding one entry per CDR3 protein. The table includes approximately 300,000 distinct CDR3 sequences, 19% detected once. Specimen: PBMCs or a T cell subset sorted from them (not recorded which). The chain joins TRBV3-1 to TRBJ2-5, with a tentative D call TRBD1 (5 bases). The clonotype originates from a man younger than 35 who had mild COVID-19 (a few samples of this study predate the infection). Cell type and time point are not known. The chain's CDR3 is CASSPGQGHQETQYF. The CDR3 DNA reads as TGTGCCAGCAGCCCAGGACAAGGGCACCAAGAGACCCAGTACTTC.